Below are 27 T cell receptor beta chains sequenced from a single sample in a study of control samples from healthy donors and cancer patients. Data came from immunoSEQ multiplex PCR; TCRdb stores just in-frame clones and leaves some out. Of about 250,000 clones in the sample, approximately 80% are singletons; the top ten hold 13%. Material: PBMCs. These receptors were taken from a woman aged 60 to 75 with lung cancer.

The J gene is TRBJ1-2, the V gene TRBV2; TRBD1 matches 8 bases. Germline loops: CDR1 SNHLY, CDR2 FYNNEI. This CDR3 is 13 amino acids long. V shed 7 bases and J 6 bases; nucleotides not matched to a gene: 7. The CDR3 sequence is CASKLDRANGYTF. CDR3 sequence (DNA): TGTGCCAGCAAATTGGACAGGGCTAATGGCTACACCTTC.

CDR3 residues: CSASVGTSVHEQYF. In DNA, the CDR3 is TGCAGTGCTAGTGTGGGGACTAGCGTGCACGAGCAGTACTTC. The chain has TRBV20-1 and TRBJ2-7, with TRBD2 identical over 10 bases. The J segment lost 5 bases and the V segment lost 3 bases, leaving 7 bases of the junction unmatched. Germline assignment: CDR1 DFQATT and CDR2 SNEGSKA (reference sequence). This CDR3 contains 14 residues.

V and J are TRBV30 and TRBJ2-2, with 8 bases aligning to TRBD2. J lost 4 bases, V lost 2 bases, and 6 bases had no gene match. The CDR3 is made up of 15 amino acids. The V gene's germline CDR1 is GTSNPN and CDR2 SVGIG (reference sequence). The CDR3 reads CAWSLAGPSTGELFF. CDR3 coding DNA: TGTGCCTGGAGTTTAGCGGGGCCGAGCACCGGGGAGCTGTTTTTT.

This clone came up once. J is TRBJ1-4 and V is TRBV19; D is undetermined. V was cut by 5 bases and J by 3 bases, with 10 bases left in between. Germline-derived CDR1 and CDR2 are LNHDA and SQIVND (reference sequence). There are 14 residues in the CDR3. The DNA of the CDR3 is TGTGCCAGTAGTCAGGTTTCGGCTAATGAAAAACTGTTTTTT. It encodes CASSQVSANEKLFF.

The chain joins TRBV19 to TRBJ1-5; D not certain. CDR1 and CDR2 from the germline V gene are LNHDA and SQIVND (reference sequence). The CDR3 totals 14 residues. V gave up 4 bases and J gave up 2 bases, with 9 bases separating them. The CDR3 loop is CASSNRGGNQPQHF. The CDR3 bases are TGTGCCAGTAGTAATCGTGGGGGCAATCAGCCCCAGCATTTT.

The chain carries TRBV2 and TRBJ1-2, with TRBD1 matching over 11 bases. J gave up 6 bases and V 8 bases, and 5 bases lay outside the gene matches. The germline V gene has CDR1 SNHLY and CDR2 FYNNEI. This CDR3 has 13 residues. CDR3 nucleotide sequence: TGTGCCAGCGGGACAGGGGGGCTGAATGGCTACACCTTC. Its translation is CASGTGGLNGYTF.

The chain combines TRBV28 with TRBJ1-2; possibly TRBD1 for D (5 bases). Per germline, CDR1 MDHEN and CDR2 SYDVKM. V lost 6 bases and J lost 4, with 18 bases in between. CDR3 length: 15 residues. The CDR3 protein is CASSPAGTLGYGYTF. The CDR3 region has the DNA TGTGCCAGCAGCCCCGCCGGGACTCTCGGCTATGGCTACACCTTC.

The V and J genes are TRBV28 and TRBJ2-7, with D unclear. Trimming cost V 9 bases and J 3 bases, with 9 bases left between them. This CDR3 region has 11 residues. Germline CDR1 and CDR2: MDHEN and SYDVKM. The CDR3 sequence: CASKTLYEQYF. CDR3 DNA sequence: TGTGCCAGTAAGACTCTCTACGAGCAGTACTTC.

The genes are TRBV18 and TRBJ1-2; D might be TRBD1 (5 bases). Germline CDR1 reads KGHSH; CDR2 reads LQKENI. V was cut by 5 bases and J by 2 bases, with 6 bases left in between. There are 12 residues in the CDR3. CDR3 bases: TGTGCCAGCTCAGGGACGAACTATGGCTACACCTTC. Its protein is CASSGTNYGYTF.

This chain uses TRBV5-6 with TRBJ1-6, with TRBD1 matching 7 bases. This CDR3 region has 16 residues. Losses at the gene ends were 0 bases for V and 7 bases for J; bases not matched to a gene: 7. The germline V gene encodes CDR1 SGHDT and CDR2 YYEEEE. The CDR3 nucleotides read TGTGCCAGCAGCTTGGAAAACAGGGGCGACAATTCACCCCTCCACTTT. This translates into CASSLENRGDNSPLHF.

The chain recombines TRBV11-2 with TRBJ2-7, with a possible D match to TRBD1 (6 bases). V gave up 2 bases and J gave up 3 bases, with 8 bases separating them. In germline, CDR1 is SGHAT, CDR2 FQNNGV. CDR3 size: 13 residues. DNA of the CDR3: TGTGCCAGCAGCTTAACCAGGGGCTACGAGCAGTACTTC. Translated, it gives CASSLTRGYEQYF.

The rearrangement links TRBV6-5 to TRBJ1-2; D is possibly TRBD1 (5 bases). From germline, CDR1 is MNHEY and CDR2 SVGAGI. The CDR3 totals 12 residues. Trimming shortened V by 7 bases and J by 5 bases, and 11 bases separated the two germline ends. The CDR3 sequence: CASTLGGYGYTF. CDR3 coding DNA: TGTGCCAGCACCTTGGGGGGGTATGGCTACACCTTC.

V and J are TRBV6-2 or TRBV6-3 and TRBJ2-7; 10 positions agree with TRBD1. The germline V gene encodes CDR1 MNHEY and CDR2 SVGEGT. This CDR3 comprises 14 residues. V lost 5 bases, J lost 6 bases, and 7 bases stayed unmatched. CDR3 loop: CASSPWTGGAEQYF. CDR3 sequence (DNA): TGTGCCAGCAGTCCATGGACAGGGGGGGCCGAGCAGTACTTC.

The CDR3 sequence is CASRGTGAGPEQYF. As DNA, the CDR3 is TGTGCCAGCAGGGGAACAGGGGCTGGCCCCGAGCAGTACTTC. The chain carries TRBV6-5 and TRBJ2-7; 7 bases map to TRBD1. In germline, CDR1 is MNHEY, CDR2 SVGAGI. The CDR3 has 14 residues. After removal of 6 bases from V and 6 bases from J, the junction contained 11 bases not matched to a gene.

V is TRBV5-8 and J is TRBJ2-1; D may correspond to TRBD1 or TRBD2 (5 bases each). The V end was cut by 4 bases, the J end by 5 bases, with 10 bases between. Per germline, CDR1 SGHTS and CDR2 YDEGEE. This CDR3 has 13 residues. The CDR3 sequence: CASSNRDHNEQFF. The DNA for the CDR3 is TGTGCCAGCAGCAACCGGGACCACAATGAGCAGTTCTTC.

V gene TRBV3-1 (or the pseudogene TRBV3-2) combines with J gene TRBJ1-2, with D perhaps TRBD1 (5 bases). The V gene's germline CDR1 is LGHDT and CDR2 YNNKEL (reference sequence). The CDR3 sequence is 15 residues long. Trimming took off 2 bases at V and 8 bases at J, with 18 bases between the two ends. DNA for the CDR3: TGTGCCAGCAGCCAATCTTTCGTCCTTAGGGGCGGCTACACCTTC. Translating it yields CASSQSFVLRGGYTF.

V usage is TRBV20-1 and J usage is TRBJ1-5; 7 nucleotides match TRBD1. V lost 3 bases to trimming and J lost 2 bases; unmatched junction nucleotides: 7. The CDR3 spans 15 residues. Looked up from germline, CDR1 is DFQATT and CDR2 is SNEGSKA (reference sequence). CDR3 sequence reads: CSASPRDRRNQPQHF. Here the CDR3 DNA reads TGCAGTGCTAGTCCCCGGGACAGACGCAATCAGCCCCAGCATTTT.

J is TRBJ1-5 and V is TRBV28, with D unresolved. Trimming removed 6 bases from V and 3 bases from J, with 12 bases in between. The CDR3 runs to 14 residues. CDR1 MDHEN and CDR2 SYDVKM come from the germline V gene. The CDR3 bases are TGTGCCAGCAGCCCCCCCGGGGACAATCAGCCCCAGCATTTT. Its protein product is CASSPPGDNQPQHF.

CDR3 sequence (DNA): TGTGCCTGGAGTGAGGGACTAGTCTACGAGCAGTACTTC. This codes for CAWSEGLVYEQYF. V usage is TRBV30 and J usage is TRBJ2-7; 8 bases agree with TRBD2. The CDR3 is 13 residues long. V lost 1 base and J lost 3; bases outside the gene matches: 2. CDR1 GTSNPN and CDR2 SVGIG come from the germline V gene (reference sequence).

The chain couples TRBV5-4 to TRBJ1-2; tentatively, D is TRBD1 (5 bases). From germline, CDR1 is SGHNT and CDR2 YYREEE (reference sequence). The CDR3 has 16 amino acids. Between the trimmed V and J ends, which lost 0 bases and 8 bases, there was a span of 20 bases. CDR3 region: CASSLGGLQVLRGYTF. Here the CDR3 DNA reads TGTGCCAGCAGCTTGGGGGGTTTACAGGTTCTAAGGGGCTACACCTTC.

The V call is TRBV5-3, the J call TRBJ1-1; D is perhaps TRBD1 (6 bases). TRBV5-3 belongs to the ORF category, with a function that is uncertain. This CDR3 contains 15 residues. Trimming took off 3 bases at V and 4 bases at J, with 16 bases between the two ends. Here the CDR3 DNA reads TGTGCCAGAAGCTGTCACAGGGACTTAAGCACTGAAGCTTTCTTT. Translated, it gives CARSCHRDLSTEAFF.

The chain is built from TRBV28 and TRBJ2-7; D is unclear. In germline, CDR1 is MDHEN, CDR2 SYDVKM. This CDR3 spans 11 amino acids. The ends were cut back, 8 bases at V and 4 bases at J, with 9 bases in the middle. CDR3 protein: CASSSAYEQYF. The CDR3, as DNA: TGTGCCAGCTCGTCGGCGTACGAGCAGTACTTC.

In DNA form, the CDR3 reads TGTGCCAGTAGTCACAGGGACTATGGCTACACCTTC. It encodes CASSHRDYGYTF. The genes are TRBV19 and TRBJ1-2; TRBD1 might be the D (6 bases). V was pared by 5 bases and J by 3 bases, with 7 bases between. The CDR3 contains 12 residues. CDR1 is LNHDA and CDR2 is SQIVND in the germline V gene (reference sequence).

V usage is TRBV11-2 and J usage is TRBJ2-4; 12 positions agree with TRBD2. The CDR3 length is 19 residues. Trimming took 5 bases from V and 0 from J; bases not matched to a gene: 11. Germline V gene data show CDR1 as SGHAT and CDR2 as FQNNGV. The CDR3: CASSPRRTSGVLAKNIQYF. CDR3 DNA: TGTGCCAGCAGCCCCCGTCGGACTAGCGGGGTTCTAGCCAAAAACATTCAGTACTTC.

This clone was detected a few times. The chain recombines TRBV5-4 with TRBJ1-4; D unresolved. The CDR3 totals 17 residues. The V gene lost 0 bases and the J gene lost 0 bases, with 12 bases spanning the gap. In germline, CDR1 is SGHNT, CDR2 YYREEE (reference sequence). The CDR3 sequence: CASSLEPIPSTNEKLFF. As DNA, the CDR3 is TGTGCCAGCAGCTTGGAACCAATTCCGTCAACTAATGAAAAACTGTTTTTT.

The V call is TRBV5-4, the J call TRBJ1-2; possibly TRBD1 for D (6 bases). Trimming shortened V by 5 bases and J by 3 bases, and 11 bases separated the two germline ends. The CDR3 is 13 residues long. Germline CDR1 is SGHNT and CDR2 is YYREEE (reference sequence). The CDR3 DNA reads TGTGCCAGCAGTCTAGGACAGTACTATGGCTACACCTTC. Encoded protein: CASSLGQYYGYTF.

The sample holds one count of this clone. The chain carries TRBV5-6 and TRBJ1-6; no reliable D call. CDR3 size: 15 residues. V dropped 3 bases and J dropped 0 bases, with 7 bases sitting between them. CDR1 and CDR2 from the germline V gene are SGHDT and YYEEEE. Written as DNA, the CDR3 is TGTGCCAGCAGCTCGACATACTCCTATAATTCACCCCTCCACTTT. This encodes CASSSTYSYNSPLHF.